This T cell receptor beta chain is drawn from a study of blood T cell repertoires in COVID-19. About the research overall: Sites across the United States, Italy and Spain contributed samples from acute and convalescent COVID-19. The cDNA or gDNA used as material had been derived from T cells, B-cell-depleted T cells, or PBMCs.

Followed over time, Seattle patients had been enrolled while infection was active. Per the original methods: Reference gene primer amplification gave nucleated cell count estimates. Clones were sequenced by immunoSEQ multiplex PCR, and TCRdb holds only the in-frame ones, with some missing. D and trimming were read from the DNA, whereas the V and J calls and clone size are those reported in that table. The sample shows 250,000 to 350,000 clones, about 85% of them seen only once. The germline CDR1 and CDR2 sequences are ENHRY and SYGVKD. With 11 bases removed from V and 2 bases from J, the gap between germline ends came to 10 bases. CDR3 length: 12 amino acids.

This receptor was taken from a human donor with COVID-19, enrolled during active disease. The donor label of this sample is uncertain. Sequenced sample: peripheral blood. The chain combines TRBV10-3 with TRBJ1-3, with D maybe TRBD1 (5 bases). The CDR3 protein is CAGAGTGNTIYF. DNA of the CDR3: TGTGCCGGGGCCGGAACTGGAAACACCATATATTTT.